This T cell receptor (beta chain) was profiled in a study of OX40 agonist ivuxolimab in advanced cancers. The assay was immunoSEQ multiplex PCR, and TCRdb's table has in-frame clones only and misses some. Of roughly 35,000 clones in the sample, around 82% were seen once. CDR3 length equals 14 residues. Germline CDR1 is MNHNS and CDR2 is SASEGT. Trimming shortened V by 4 bases and J by 4 bases, and 10 bases separated the two germline ends. The receptor's source is an adult with an advanced solid tumor such as melanoma, head and neck, liver or kidney cancer. This chain joins TRBV6-1 and TRBJ1-4; no firm D call. The sample in question was CD4+ or CD8+ T cells sorted from blood, obtained in a trial of the OX40 agonist ivuxolimab. This CDR3 is CASSGAGGNEKLFF. The CDR3 DNA is TGTGCCAGCAGTGGGGCAGGAGGTAATGAAAAACTGTTTTTT.